This T cell receptor beta chain stems from a study of blood T cells in healthy people across ages (dated by TCRdb to the mid-2010s). Context from the whole study: Template switching captured roughly one uniquely barcoded TCR beta cDNA molecule per two T cells in model experiments. For two donors (one aged 18 to 30 and one aged 80 or older), the study analyzed two additional independent replicas of 1 million unique cDNA reads from the same blood draw. The donors were split into four age groups: young (average around 16 years), middle-aged (more than 35), aged (approximately 60) and long-lived (approximately 89). Age-related changes in TCR beta repertoire diversity were measured in the study by deep sequencing normalized with unique cDNA molecular identifiers. Donors of different ages were randomly distributed across sequencing lanes to avoid experimental bias. Study-wide findings and limitations: As age increased, observed TCR beta diversity per million T cells dropped in a roughly linear way, and a significant reduction was already evident by age 40. Conclusive comparison of naive and antigen-experienced compartments was prevented by the profiling of bulk unsorted PBMCs. Compared with the aged group, the long-lived group had more naive CD4+ T cells, fewer expanded clones and increased TCR diversity, suggesting age selection. Total diversity estimates from one million sequenced T cells were considered lower bounds and underestimates. Donor CMV infection status was unknown, potentially confounding age-related changes in expanded clonotypes. Observed TCR beta diversity correlated strongly with the percentage of naive T cells measured by flow cytometry.

Including cysteine and phenylalanine, the CDR3 has 16 amino acids. Kept here is only the CDR3 DNA, which spans 48 bases and is read in frame from base 1. CDR1 and CDR2, looked up from the germline V gene (reference sequence), are LNHNV and YYDKDF. V loses 3 bases at its end and J loses 6 bases; junction bases beyond the gene matches: 10. Library prep was done by 5' RACE. Sequencing instrument: Illumina HiSeq 2500. A second roughly 6 to 12 cycle PCR used a sample-barcoded 5' primer and a J-beta primer mix. A template-switch 5' adaptor carrying 12 random nucleotides introduced a unique molecular identifier onto each TCR beta cDNA molecule. Each sample yielded at least 2.5 million CDR3-containing paired-end reads. All of the RNA was converted into first-strand cDNA using the Mint cDNA synthesis kit, with a TRBC-specific oligonucleotide serving as the primer. After uracil-DNA glycosylase treatment, a first 18-cycle PCR used universal primers M1SS and BC2_uni_R on all cDNA. Regarding the original processing steps: Each sample was normalized by randomly selecting 1 million high-quality reads, each carrying a distinct molecular identifier. Instead of being binned into consensus sequences, reads with shared molecular identifiers were discarded. MiTCR, run with a Q25 quality threshold and the strictest error-elimination algorithm, handled CDR3 identification, clonotype clustering and error correction. A nonparametric unseen species model with Euler transformation was used to estimate a lower bound on total TCR beta diversity. Using fastp at Q25 and MiXCR, TCRdb reprocessed the public reads and kept productive beta chains. Each entry merges the rows of one CDR3 protein and shows their most common DNA and genes. The V and J calls here are based on TCRdb, not the publication. The sample has over a million distinct CDR3 sequences on record, around 45% of them singletons. Under 20% of the sample is held by the ten biggest clonotypes.

Turning to this clonotype: Its recognized antigen is unknown. Per-base qualities were not stored, and no clone one base away is much larger.

The 39 donors, aged 6 to 90 years, were systemically healthy Caucasian individuals from Russia. Ten milliliters of peripheral blood were drawn from each donor into EDTA-treated Vacutainer tubes. PBMCs were isolated by Ficoll-Paque density-gradient centrifugation, with at least 6.5 million obtained per sample. Trizol reagent was used to extract total RNA from the PBMCs, yielding at least 6 micrograms per sample. For every donor, flow cytometry on a PBMC aliquot measured the percentage of naive CD45RAhigh/CD27high T cells. Sequencing was done on a sample of blood. The TCR comes from a woman in her fifties or sixties in good health. The chain uses TRBV15 and TRBJ2-1, with 8 middle bases fitting TRBD2. In nucleotides, the sequence is TGTGCCACCAGCAGGCCCTCTAGCGGGCCCACCAATGAGCAGTTCTTC. Translation gives CATSRPSSGPTNEQFF.